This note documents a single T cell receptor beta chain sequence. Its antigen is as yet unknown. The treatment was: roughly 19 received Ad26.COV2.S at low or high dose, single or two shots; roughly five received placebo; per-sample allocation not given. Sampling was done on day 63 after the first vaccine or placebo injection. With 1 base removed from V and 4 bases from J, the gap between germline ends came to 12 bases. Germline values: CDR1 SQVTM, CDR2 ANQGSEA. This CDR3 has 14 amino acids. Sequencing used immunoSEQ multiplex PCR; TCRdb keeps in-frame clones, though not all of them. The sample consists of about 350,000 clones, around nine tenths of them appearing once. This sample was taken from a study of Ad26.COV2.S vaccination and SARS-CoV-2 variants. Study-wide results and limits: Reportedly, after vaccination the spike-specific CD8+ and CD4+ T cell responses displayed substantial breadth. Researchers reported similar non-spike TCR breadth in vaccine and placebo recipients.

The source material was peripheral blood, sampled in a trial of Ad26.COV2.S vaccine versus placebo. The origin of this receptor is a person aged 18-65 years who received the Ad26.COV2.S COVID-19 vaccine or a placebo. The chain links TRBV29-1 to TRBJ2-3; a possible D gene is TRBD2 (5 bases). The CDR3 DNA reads TGCAGCGTTGAAGGAGAGGGTACCCCAGATACGCAGTATTTT. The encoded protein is CSVEGEGTPDTQYF.